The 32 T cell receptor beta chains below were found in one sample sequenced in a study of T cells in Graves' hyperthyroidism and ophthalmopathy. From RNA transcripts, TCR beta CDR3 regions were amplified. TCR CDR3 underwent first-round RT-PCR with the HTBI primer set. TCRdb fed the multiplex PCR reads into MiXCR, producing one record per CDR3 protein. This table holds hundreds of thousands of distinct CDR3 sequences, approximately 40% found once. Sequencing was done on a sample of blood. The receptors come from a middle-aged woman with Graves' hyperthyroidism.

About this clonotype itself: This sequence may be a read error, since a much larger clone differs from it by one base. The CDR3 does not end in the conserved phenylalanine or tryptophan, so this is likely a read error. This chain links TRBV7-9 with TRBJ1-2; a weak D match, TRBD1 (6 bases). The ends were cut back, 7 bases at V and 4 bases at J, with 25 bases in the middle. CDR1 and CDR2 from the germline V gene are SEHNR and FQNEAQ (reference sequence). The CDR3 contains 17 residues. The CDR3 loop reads CASTNYGEGDGPYGYTL. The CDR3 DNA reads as TGTGCCAGCACCAATTACGGGGAGGGGGACGGACCCTATGGCTACACCCTC.

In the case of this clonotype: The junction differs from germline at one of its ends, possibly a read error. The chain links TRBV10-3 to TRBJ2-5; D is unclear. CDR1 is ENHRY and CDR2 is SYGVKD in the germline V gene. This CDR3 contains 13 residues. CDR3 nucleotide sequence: TGTGCCAGCAACCGGAAGGGCCAAGAGGCCCAGTACTTC. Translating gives CASNRKGQEAQYF.

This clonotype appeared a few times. CDR3 region: CSARDLSGLNYEQYF. As DNA, the CDR3 is TGCAGTGCTAGAGATCTTTCAGGTTTAAACTACGAGCAGTACTTC. V is TRBV20-1 and J is TRBJ2-7; D is unclear. Germline V gene data show CDR1 as DFQATT and CDR2 as SNEGSKA (reference sequence). V lost 0 bases, J lost 3 bases, and 15 bases lay in between. This CDR3 has 15 residues.

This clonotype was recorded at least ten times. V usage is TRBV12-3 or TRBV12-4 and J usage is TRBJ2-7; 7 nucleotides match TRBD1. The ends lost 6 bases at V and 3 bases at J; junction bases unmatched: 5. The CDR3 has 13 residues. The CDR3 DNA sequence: TGTGCCAGCAGCCGAACAGGGGTCTACGAGCAGTACTTC. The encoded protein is CASSRTGVYEQYF.

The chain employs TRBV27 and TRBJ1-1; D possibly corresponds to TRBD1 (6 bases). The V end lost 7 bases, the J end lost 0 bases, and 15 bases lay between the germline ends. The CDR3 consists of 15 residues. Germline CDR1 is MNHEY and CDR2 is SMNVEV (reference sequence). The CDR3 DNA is TGTGCCAGCACCCAACGGGGGGGGCTGAACACTGAAGCTTTCTTT. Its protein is CASTQRGGLNTEAFF.

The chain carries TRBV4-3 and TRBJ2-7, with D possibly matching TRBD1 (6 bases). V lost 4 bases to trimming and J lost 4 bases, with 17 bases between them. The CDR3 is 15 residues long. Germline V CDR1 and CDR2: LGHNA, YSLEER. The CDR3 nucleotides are TGCGCCAGCAGCCTTTCCGAGCCAGGGGATTACGAGCAGTACTTC. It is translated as CASSLSEPGDYEQYF.

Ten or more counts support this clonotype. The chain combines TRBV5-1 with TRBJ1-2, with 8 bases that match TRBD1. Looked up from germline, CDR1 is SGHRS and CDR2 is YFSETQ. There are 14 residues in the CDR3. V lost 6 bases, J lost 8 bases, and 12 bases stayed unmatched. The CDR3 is CASTRTGTSEGYTF. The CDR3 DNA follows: TGCGCCAGCACCCGGACAGGGACATCCGAAGGCTACACCTTC.

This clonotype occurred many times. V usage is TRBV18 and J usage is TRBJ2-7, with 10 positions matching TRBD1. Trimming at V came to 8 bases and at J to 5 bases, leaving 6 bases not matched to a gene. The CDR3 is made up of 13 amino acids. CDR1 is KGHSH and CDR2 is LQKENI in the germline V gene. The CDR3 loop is CASSPGTGDEQYF. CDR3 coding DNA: TGTGCCAGCAGCCCTGGGACAGGGGACGAGCAGTACTTC.

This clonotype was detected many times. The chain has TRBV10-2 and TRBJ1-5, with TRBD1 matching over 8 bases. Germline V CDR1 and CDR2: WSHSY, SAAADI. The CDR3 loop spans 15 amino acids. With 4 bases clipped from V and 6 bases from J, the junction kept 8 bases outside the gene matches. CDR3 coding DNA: TGCGCCAGCAGTGCGGAGACAGGGGTCCTTCAGCCCCAGCATTTT. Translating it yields CASSAETGVLQPQHF.

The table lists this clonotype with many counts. The CDR3 DNA reads as TGTGCCACCAGCAGAGCCGGAGGGAGCTCCTATAATTCACCCCTCCACTTT. Translation gives CATSRAGGSSYNSPLHF. The chain is built from TRBV15 and TRBJ1-6; D gene unclear. The CDR3 is 17 residues long. Trimming took 1 base from V and 0 from J, leaving 10 bases between them. Germline V gene lookup returns CDR1 LNHNV and CDR2 YYDKDF (reference sequence).

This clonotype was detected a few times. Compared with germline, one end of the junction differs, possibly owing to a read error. The CDR3 DNA reads TGCGCCAGCAGCCAAGCCCATAATACTATGCAGGGTCGCCCCCCCTACGAGCAGTACTTC. This translates into CASSQAHNTMQGRPPYEQYF. The gene calls are TRBV7-9 and TRBJ2-7; a weak D match, TRBD1 (5 bases). In germline, CDR1 is SEHNR, CDR2 FQNEAQ (reference sequence). This CDR3 spans 20 amino acids. The variable domain in full, with the rest retrieved from reference TRBV7-9 and TRBJ2-7, is DTGVSQNPRHKITKRGQNVTFRCDPISEHNRLYWYRQTLGQGPEFLTYFQNEAQLEKSRLLSDRFSAERPKGSFSTLEIQRTEQGDSAMYLCASSQAHNTMQGRPPYEQYFGPGTRLTVT.

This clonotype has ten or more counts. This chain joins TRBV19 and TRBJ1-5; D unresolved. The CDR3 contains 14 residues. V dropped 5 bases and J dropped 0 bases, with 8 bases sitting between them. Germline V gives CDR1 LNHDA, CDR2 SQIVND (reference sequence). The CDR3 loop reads CASSVPYSNQPQHF. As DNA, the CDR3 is TGTGCCAGTAGTGTTCCCTATAGCAATCAGCCCCAGCATTTT.

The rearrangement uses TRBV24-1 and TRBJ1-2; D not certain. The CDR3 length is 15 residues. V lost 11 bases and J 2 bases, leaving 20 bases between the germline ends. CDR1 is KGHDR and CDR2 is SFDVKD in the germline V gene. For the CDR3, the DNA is TGTGCCAGCAGCATCTTAGCGGGAGGCAACTATGGCTACACCTTC. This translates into CASSILAGGNYGYTF.

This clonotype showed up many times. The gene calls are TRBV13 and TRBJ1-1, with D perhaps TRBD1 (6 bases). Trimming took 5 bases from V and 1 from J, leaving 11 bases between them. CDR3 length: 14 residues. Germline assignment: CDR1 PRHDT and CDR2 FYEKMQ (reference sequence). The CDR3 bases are TGTGCCAGCAGCGTCCCACAGGGGAACACTGAAGCTTTCTTT. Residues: CASSVPQGNTEAFF.

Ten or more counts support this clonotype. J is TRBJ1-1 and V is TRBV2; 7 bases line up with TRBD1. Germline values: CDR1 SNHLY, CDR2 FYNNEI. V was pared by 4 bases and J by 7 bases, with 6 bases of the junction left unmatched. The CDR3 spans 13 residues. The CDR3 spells CASSVGGDSEAFF. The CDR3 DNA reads TGTGCCAGCAGTGTAGGAGGGGACAGTGAAGCTTTCTTT.

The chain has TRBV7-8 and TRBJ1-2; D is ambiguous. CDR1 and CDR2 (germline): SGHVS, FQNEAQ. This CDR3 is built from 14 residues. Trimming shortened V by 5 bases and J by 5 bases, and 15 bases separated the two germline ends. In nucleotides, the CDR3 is TGTGCCAGCAGCCAAGGGCAGGTTCGGTATGGCTACACCTTC. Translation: CASSQGQVRYGYTF.

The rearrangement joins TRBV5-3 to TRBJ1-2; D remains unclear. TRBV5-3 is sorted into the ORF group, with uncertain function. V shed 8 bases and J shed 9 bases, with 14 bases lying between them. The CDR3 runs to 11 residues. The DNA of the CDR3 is TGTGCCAGCACCGCCTGGGATAGCTACACCTTC. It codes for CASTAWDSYTF.

CDR3: CASSLDGTGSNSPLHF. The CDR3 region has the DNA TGTGCCAGCAGCTTAGACGGGACAGGGAGTAATTCACCCCTCCACTTT. V and J are TRBV7-3 and TRBJ1-6, with 9 bases aligning to TRBD1. Germline CDR1 reads SGHTA; CDR2 reads FQGTGA. Trimming cost V 2 bases and J 6 bases; bases outside gene matches: 5. The CDR3 has 16 residues.

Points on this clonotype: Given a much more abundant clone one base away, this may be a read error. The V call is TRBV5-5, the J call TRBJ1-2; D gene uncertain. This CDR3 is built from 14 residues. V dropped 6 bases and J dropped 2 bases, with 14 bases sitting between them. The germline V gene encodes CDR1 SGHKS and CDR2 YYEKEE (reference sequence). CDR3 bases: TGTGCCAGCACCCCTAATCTACTGAACTATGGCTACACCTTC. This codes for CASTPNLLNYGYTF.

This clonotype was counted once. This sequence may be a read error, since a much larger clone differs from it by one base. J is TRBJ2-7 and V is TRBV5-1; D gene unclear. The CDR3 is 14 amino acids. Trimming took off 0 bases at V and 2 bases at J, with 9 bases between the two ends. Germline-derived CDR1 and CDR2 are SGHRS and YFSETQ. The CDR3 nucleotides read TGCGCCAGCAGCTTGGGCGCCGACCCCTACGAGCAGTACTTC. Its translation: CASSLGADPYEQYF.

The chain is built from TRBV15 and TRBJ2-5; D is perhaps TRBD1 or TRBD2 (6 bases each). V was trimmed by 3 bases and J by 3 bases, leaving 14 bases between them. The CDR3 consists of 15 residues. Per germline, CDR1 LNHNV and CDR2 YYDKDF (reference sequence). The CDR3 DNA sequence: TGTGCCACCAGCAGTCACGTCGGGGGCGAAGAGACCCAGTACTTC. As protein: CATSSHVGGEETQYF.

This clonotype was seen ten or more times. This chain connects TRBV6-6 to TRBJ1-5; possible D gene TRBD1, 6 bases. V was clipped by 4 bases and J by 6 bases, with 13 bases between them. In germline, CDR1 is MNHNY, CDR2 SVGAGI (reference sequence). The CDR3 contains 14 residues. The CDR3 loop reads CASSSHRDPQPQHF. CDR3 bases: TGTGCCAGCAGTTCTCACAGGGATCCTCAGCCCCAGCATTTT.

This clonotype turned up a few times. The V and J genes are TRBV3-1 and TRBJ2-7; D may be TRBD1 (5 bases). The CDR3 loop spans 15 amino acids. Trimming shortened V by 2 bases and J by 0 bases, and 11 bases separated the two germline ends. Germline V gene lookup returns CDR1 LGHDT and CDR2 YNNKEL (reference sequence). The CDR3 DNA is TGTGCCAGCAGCCAATACGACAGAAACTCCTACGAGCAGTACTTC. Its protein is CASSQYDRNSYEQYF.

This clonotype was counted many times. DNA of the CDR3: TGCAGCTCGGGGACGTCGGATCTGCCCCAGCATTTT. This gives the protein CSSGTSDLPQHF. This chain uses TRBV20-1 with TRBJ1-5, with D possibly TRBD1 on 5 matching bases. The CDR3 contains 12 residues. Germline V gene data show CDR1 as DFQATT and CDR2 as SNEGSKA (reference sequence).

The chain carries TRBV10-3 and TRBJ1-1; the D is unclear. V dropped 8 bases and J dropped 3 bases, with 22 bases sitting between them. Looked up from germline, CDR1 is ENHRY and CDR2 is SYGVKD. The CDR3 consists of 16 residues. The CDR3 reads CAIRRPGERIDTEAFF. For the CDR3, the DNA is TGTGCCATCCGCCGTCCCGGGGAGAGGATTGACACTGAAGCTTTCTTT.

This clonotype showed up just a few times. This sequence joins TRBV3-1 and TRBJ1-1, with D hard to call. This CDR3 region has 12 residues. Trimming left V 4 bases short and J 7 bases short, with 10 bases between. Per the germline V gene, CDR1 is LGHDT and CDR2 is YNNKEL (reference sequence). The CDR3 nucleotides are TGTGCCAGCAGCCTTTCTGACAATGAAGCTTTCTTT. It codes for CASSLSDNEAFF.

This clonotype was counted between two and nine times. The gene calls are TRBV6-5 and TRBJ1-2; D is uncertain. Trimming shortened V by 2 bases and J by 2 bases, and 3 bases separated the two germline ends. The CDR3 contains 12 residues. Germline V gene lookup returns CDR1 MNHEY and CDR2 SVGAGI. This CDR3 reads CASSYGNYGYTF. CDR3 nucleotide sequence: TGTGCCAGCAGTTACGGAAACTATGGCTACACCTTC.

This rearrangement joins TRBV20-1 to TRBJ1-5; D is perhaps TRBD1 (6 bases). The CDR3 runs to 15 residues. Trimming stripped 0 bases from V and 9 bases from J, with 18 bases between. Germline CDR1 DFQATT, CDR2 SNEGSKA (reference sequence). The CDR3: CSARDSSGDPRPQHF. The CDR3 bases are TGCAGTGCTAGAGATTCCTCAGGGGACCCTAGGCCCCAGCATTTT.

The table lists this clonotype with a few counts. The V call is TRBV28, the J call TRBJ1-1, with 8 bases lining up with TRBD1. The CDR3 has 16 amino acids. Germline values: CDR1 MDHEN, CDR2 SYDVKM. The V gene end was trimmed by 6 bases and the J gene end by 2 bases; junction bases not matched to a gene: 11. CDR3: CASRPTGARVNTEAFF. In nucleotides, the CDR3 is TGTGCCAGCAGGCCGACAGGGGCTCGTGTAAACACTGAAGCTTTCTTT.

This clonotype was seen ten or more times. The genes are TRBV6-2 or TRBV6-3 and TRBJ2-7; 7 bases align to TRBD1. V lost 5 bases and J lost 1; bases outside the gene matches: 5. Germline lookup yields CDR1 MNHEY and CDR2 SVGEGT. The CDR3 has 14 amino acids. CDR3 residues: CASSRDSASYEQYF. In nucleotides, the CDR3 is TGTGCCAGCAGTCGGGACAGCGCTTCCTACGAGCAGTACTTC.

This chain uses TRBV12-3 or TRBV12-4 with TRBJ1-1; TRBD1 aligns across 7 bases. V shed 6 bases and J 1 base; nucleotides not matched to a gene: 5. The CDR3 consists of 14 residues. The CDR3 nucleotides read TGTGCCAGCAGGGACTGGACAGGGAACACTGAAGCTTTCTTT. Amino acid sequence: CASRDWTGNTEAFF.

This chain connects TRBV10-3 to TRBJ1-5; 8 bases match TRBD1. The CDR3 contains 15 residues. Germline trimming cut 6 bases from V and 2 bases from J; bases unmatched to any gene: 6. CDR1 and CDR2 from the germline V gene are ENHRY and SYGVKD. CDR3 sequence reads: CAISLTGAGNQPQHF. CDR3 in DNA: TGTGCCATCAGCCTGACAGGGGCAGGCAATCAGCCCCAGCATTTT.